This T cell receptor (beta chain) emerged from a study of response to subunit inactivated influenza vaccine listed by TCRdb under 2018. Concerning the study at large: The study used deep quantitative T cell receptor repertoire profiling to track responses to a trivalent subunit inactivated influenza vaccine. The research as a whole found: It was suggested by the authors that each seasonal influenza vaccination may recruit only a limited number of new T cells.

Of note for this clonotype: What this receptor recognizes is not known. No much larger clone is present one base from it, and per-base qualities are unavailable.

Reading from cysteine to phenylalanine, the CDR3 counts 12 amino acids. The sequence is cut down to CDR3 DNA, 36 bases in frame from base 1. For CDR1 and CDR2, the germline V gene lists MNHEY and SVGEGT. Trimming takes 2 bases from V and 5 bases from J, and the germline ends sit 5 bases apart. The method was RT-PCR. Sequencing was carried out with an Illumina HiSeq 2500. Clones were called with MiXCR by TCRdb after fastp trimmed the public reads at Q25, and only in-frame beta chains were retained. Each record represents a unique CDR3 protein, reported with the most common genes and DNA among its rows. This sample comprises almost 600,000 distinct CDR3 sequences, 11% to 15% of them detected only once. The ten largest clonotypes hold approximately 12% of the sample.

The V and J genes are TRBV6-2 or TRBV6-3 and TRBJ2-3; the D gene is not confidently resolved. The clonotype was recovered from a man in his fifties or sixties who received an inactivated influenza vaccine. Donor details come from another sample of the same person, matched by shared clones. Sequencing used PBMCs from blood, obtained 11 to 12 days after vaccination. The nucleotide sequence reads TGTGCCAGCAGTTACGGGGAAGATACGCAGTATTTT. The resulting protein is CASSYGEDTQYF.